These 29 T cell receptor beta chains share one sample of origin, sequenced in a study of blood T cells in healthy people across ages. A second PCR of roughly 7 to 11 cycles used a sample-barcoded 5' primer and a J-beta primer mix. MiXCR, run by TCRdb on the 5' RACE reads, gives a single entry per CDR3 protein. In the table there are around 1.7 million distinct CDR3 sequences, roughly 27% of which are singletons. The sample consisted of blood. Receptor source: a woman in her twenties or thirties in good health.

The gene calls are TRBV5-1 and TRBJ1-6; D gene ambiguous. This CDR3 contains 14 residues. The germline V gene has CDR1 SGHRS and CDR2 YFSETQ. With 7 bases removed from V and 7 bases from J, the gap between germline ends came to 15 bases. This CDR3 is CASCPDSLNSPLHF. CDR3 nucleotide sequence: TGCGCCAGCTGCCCGGACTCCCTCAATTCACCCCTCCACTTT.

This clonotype was recorded a few times. The chain couples TRBV5-1 to TRBJ1-1; the D gene is possibly TRBD1 (5 bases). The CDR3 spans 13 residues. The germline V gene encodes CDR1 SGHRS and CDR2 YFSETQ. Trimming left V 4 bases short and J 11 bases short, with 18 bases between. Written as DNA, the CDR3 is TGCGCCAGCAGCACCCGGCAGGGTCTTGCGGCTTTCTTT. Protein: CASSTRQGLAAFF.

The chain recombines TRBV16 with TRBJ2-4; tentatively, D is TRBD1 (6 bases). The J call may be faulty, since TRBJ2-7 better matches the DNA end. Germline V lookup: CDR1 KGHSY, CDR2 FQNENV. CDR3 length: 14 residues. The CDR3 nucleotides are TGTGCCAGCACTCTACGGACAGTCCCCTACGAGCAGTACTTC. Protein sequence: CASTLRTVPYEQYF.

In this sample, this clonotype turned up many times. The V call is TRBV29-1, the J call TRBJ2-7, with D possibly being TRBD1 (5 bases). Germline values: CDR1 SQVTM, CDR2 ANQGSEA. V was pared by 6 bases and J by 3 bases, with 15 bases between. The CDR3 has 13 residues. The CDR3 DNA follows: TGCAGCGTAGTTCTAACAGGCGGCTACGAGCAGTACTTC. Protein product: CSVVLTGGYEQYF.

The table lists this clonotype with many counts. The rearrangement joins TRBV4-1 to TRBJ2-7, with 7 bases identical to TRBD2. The junction had 9 bases not matched to a gene; V was cut back by 2 bases and J by 2 bases. Germline-derived CDR1 and CDR2 are MGHRA and YSYEKL. There are 16 residues in the CDR3. The DNA for the CDR3 is TGCGCCAGCAGCCAACCAAGCGGGGCCGCTACCTACGAGCAGTACTTC. It is translated as CASSQPSGAATYEQYF.

This clonotype was picked up many times. V usage is TRBV20-1 and J usage is TRBJ2-1; D perhaps matches TRBD2 (6 bases). The germline gives CDR1 DFQATT, CDR2 SNEGSKA (reference sequence). The CDR3 extends over 14 amino acids. In DNA, the CDR3 is TGCAGGGCGGGCAGGCGGGACGGTCGCTATGAGCAGTTCTTC. Protein sequence: CRAGRRDGRYEQFF.

This clonotype turned up a few times. This chain connects TRBV20-1 to TRBJ2-3, with 12 bases identical to TRBD2. The CDR3 consists of 14 residues. Trimming cost V 1 base and J 10 bases; bases outside gene matches: 6. Germline V gives CDR1 DFQATT, CDR2 SNEGSKA (reference sequence). The CDR3 loop is CSARVELAGGSQYF. The CDR3 DNA follows: TGCAGTGCTAGAGTAGAACTAGCGGGAGGATCGCAGTATTTT.

This chain joins TRBV2 and TRBJ2-5; 14 nucleotides match TRBD2. The ends lost 7 bases at V and 13 bases at J; junction bases unmatched: 8. Looked up from germline, CDR1 is SNHLY and CDR2 is FYNNEI. This CDR3 region has 13 residues. This chain's CDR3 is CASKATSGGAMYF. As DNA, the CDR3 is TGTGCCAGCAAGGCGACTAGCGGGGGGGCCATGTACTTC.

This clonotype was counted between two and nine times. This chain uses TRBV2 with TRBJ2-1; TRBD2 matches at 7 bases. The CDR3 spans 15 residues. The trim removed 3 bases at V and 5 bases at J, leaving 7 bases unmatched. The germline V gene has CDR1 SNHLY and CDR2 FYNNEI. Here the CDR3 DNA reads TGTGCCAGCAGTGATTCCGGGACTACCGACAATGAGCAGTTCTTC. Protein product: CASSDSGTTDNEQFF. The full variable domain, completed using reference TRBV2 and TRBJ2-1, is EPEVTQTPSHQVTQMGQEVILRCVPISNHLYFYWYRQILGQKVEFLVSFYNNEISEKSEIFDDQFSVERPDGSNFTLKIRSTKLEDSAMYFCASSDSGTTDNEQFFGPGTRLTVL.

This clonotype was found a few times. The CDR3 spells CASSIEASYGYTF. CDR3 coding DNA: TGTGCCAGCAGCATCGAAGCCTCCTATGGCTACACCTTC. The gene calls are TRBV28 and TRBJ1-2; D gene ambiguous. Germline V gene data show CDR1 as MDHEN and CDR2 as SYDVKM. This CDR3 contains 13 residues. The V and J ends lost 6 bases and 4 bases respectively, with 12 bases between them.

Comment on this clonotype: A read error may produce the germline difference seen at one junction end. The chain employs TRBV7-9 and TRBJ2-3; 7 bases agree with TRBD1. This CDR3 region has 13 residues. Germline CDR1 reads SEHNR; CDR2 reads FQNEAQ (reference sequence). The chain's CDR3 is CASKVEGTDAQYF. The CDR3 DNA reads as TGTGCCAGCAAGGTGGAAGGGACAGATGCGCAGTATTTT.

This clonotype was seen ten or more times. The CDR3 sequence: CASSPLGFRRGYTF. The CDR3 bases are TGTGCCAGCAGCCCCCTTGGGTTCCGGAGGGGCTACACCTTC. The chain links TRBV7-2 to TRBJ1-2, with no clear D. Trimming took 5 bases from V and 8 from J, leaving 18 bases between them. The germline gives CDR1 SGHTA, CDR2 FQGNSA. The CDR3 totals 14 residues.

A single count supports this clonotype. It may be a read error: a sequence one base away is much more abundant. The gene calls are TRBV7-9 and TRBJ2-5; D is unresolved. V shed 5 bases and J shed 11 bases, with 18 bases lying between them. This CDR3 is 13 amino acids long. In germline, CDR1 is SEHNR, CDR2 FQNEAQ (reference sequence). CDR3 in amino acids: CASSTQYSEEQYF. In DNA, the CDR3 is TGTGCCAGCAGCACCCAGTACAGTGAAGAGCAGTACTTC.

This clonotype has just a few counts. This chain links TRBV6-5 with TRBJ2-7; D may be TRBD2 (5 bases). CDR3 size: 16 residues. The germline CDR1 and CDR2 sequences are MNHEY and SVGAGI. V lost 0 bases to trimming and J lost 1 base, with 13 bases between them. The CDR3 loop reads CASSYSQLAGSYEQYF. The CDR3 coding sequence is TGTGCCAGCAGTTACTCTCAGCTAGCTGGGTCCTACGAGCAGTACTTC.

This rearrangement joins TRBV3-1 to TRBJ1-5, with D possibly TRBD1 on 5 matching bases. This CDR3 region has 14 residues. Trimming took off 4 bases at V and 6 bases at J, with 13 bases between the two ends. Germline CDR1 is LGHDT and CDR2 is YNNKEL (reference sequence). The CDR3 DNA reads as TGTGCCAGCAGCCCGGAGAGGGACGGTCAGCCCCAGCATTTT. As protein: CASSPERDGQPQHF.

The chain recombines TRBV3-1 with TRBJ1-2; 8 nucleotides match TRBD1. There are 13 residues in the CDR3. V dropped 6 bases and J dropped 6; count of bases not matched to a gene: 6. Germline CDR1 is LGHDT and CDR2 is YNNKEL (reference sequence). The CDR3, as DNA: TGTGCCAGCAGAACGACAGGGGTCCATGGCTACACCTTC. Protein sequence: CASRTTGVHGYTF.

This clonotype appeared many times. The rearrangement uses TRBV5-1 and TRBJ2-7; no firm D call. Trimming left V 4 bases short and J 2 bases short, with 13 bases between. The CDR3 contains 14 residues. CDR1 is SGHRS, CDR2 YFSETQ, per germline. CDR3 protein: CASSPSTDTYEQYF. DNA for the CDR3: TGCGCCAGCAGCCCCAGCACGGATACCTACGAGCAGTACTTC. Combining the CDR3 with reference TRBV5-1 and TRBJ2-7 gives the whole variable domain KAGVTQTPRYLIKTRGQQVTLSCSPISGHRSVSWYQQTPGQGLQFLFEYFSETQRNKGNFPGRFSGRQFSNSRSEMNVSTLELGDSALYLCASSPSTDTYEQYFGPGTRLTVT.

This chain links TRBV9 with TRBJ2-5; 11 bases fit TRBD1. The CDR3 has 16 residues. Trimming at V came to 2 bases and at J to 4 bases, leaving 7 bases not matched to a gene. From germline, CDR1 is SGDLS and CDR2 YYNGEE. CDR3 residues: CASSVYMDRGPETQYF. The CDR3 nucleotides are TGTGCCAGCAGCGTGTACATGGACAGGGGGCCAGAGACCCAGTACTTC.

This clonotype was counted between two and nine times. V gene TRBV29-1 combines with J gene TRBJ2-5; tentative D call: TRBD2 (6 bases). In germline, CDR1 is SQVTM, CDR2 ANQGSEA. CDR3 length: 10 residues. The CDR3 is CSGVEETQYF. The CDR3 nucleotides read TGCTCGGGGGTGGAAGAGACCCAGTACTTC.

For this clonotype: A much bigger clone sits one base away, suggesting this may be a read error. The rearrangement uses TRBV10-3 and TRBJ2-1, with a tentative D call TRBD2 (5 bases). The J call is in doubt because the DNA end fits TRBJ2-7 better. The CDR3 is made up of 12 amino acids. Germline assignment: CDR1 ENHRY and CDR2 SYGVKD. The CDR3 region has the DNA TGTGCCATCAGTGTTATTAGCGATGAGCAGTACTTC. This gives the protein CAISVISDEQYF.

This chain links TRBV12-3 or TRBV12-4 with TRBJ2-2; the D gene is possibly TRBD2 (5 bases). The CDR3 totals 15 residues. The V gene lost 8 bases and the J gene lost 1 base, with 14 bases spanning the gap. CDR3 bases: TGTGCCAGCGGGGAAGAGGACTGGAACACCGGGGAGCTGTTTTTT. Its protein is CASGEEDWNTGELFF.

This clonotype appeared a few times. The chain uses TRBV7-2 and TRBJ2-4; a possible D gene is TRBD2 (5 bases). Germline V CDR1 and CDR2: SGHTA, FQGNSA. Trimming cost V 8 bases and J 4 bases, with 9 bases left between them. This CDR3 has 12 amino acids. The CDR3 region is CASGLPKNIQYF. CDR3 sequence (DNA): TGTGCCAGCGGACTTCCGAAAAACATTCAGTACTTC.

The chain carries TRBV20-1 and TRBJ1-2; maybe TRBD1 (5 bases). Germline V lookup: CDR1 DFQATT, CDR2 SNEGSKA (reference sequence). V dropped 2 bases and J dropped 3 bases, with 13 bases sitting between them. This CDR3 comprises 14 residues. Here the CDR3 reads CSARQTSGHYGYTF. The CDR3 DNA sequence: TGCAGTGCTAGACAAACATCAGGGCACTATGGCTACACCTTC.

This clonotype has at least ten counts. This CDR3 reads CASGLLGAKDYGYTF. The CDR3, as DNA: TGTGCTAGTGGTTTGCTGGGGGCGAAAGACTATGGCTACACCTTC. J is TRBJ1-2 and V is TRBV12-5; tentatively, D is TRBD1 (6 bases). Germline values: CDR1 LGHNT, CDR2 FRNRAP. The CDR3 covers 15 residues. Trimming removed 2 bases at V and 3 bases at J, with 13 bases between.

This clonotype has just a few counts. The chain recombines TRBV12-3 or TRBV12-4 with TRBJ1-2, with D possibly matching TRBD1 (5 bases). The CDR3 sequence is 12 residues long. V was clipped by 8 bases and J by 8 bases, with 15 bases between them. The DNA of the CDR3 is TGTGCCAGCGCCCGGGGCAGTCTAGGCTACACCTTC. Translated, it gives CASARGSLGYTF.

This clonotype has a handful of counts. The J gene is TRBJ2-4, the V gene TRBV5-1; D possibly matches TRBD1 or TRBD2 (5 bases each). Matching the DNA end better, TRBJ2-7 makes the J call doubtful. Germline V gene data show CDR1 as SGHRS and CDR2 as YFSETQ. This CDR3 spans 14 amino acids. CDR3 in DNA: TGCGCCAGCAGCAGATGGGGGACGCCCCACGAGCAGTACTTC. The encoded protein is CASSRWGTPHEQYF.

In regard to this clonotype: At one end the junction does not follow the germline gene, possibly because of a read error. The chain carries TRBV7-9 and TRBJ2-1; D ambiguous. The germline V gene has CDR1 SEHNR and CDR2 FQNEAQ (reference sequence). The CDR3 covers 13 residues. CDR3 region: CASSFSRYNERFF. The CDR3 DNA reads TGTGCCAGCAGCTTTTCGCGGTACAATGAGCGGTTCTTC.

The J gene is TRBJ1-5, the V gene TRBV2; D unresolved. The CDR3 spans 15 residues. V was pared by 6 bases and J by 6 bases, with 18 bases between. Germline V gene sequence: CDR1 SNHLY, CDR2 FYNNEI. CDR3 protein: CASRSEGGLGQPQHF. The CDR3 DNA reads as TGTGCCAGCAGATCGGAGGGCGGGCTGGGTCAGCCCCAGCATTTT.

This clonotype was observed a handful of times. The chain has TRBV24-1 and TRBJ2-1; D might be TRBD1 (6 bases). This CDR3 has 15 residues. Trimming shortened V by 6 bases and J by 2 bases, and 13 bases separated the two germline ends. Germline CDR1 reads KGHDR; CDR2 reads SFDVKD. The CDR3 DNA reads TGTGCCACCAGTCCCCGGACAGCTACCTACAATGAGCAGTTCTTC. Translating gives CATSPRTATYNEQFF.